The T cell receptor (beta chain) under discussion was sequenced for a study of graft-versus-host responses after intestinal transplantation. CDR1 and CDR2 from the germline V gene are LGHNA and YNFKEQ. Trimming shortened V by 1 base and J by 3 bases, and 15 bases separated the two germline ends. The CDR3 runs 16 residues. This table comes from immunoSEQ multiplex PCR, and its TCRdb copy is limited to in-frame clones, with some not included. The sample has over 45,000 clones, approximately 92% seen once. The source material was PBMCs, sampled 786 days after a first intestinal transplant, on the day of a second. The sequence came from a human patient who received an intestinal transplant, so some T cells may come from the graft donor. The chain has TRBV4-2 and TRBJ1-1; D is unclear. In nucleotides, the CDR3 is TGTGCCAGCAGCCAAGGGAAGGGCATCTTGCACACTGAAGCTTTCTTT. This encodes CASSQGKGILHTEAFF.